This T cell receptor (beta chain) derives from a study of OX40 agonist ivuxolimab in advanced cancers. Regarding the complete study: Ivuxolimab was an agonistic, fully human IgG2 monoclonal antibody directed against OX40 (CD134), a costimulatory receptor. The paper describes the monotherapy dose-escalation part (N of about 47 patients) of the phase I trial of ivuxolimab. Intravenous ivuxolimab was administered to patients every 2 weeks at six dose levels: 0.01, 0.1, 0.3, 1.5, 3 and 10 mg/kg. Of the roughly 52 dose-escalation patients, hepatocellular carcinoma was present in 19, melanoma in some 15, renal cell carcinoma in 9 and head and neck cancer in 9. Peripheral TCRbeta sequencing aimed to test whether ivuxolimab altered TCR sequence diversity and caused clonal T-cell expansion. Patients were allowed to have had prior anti-PD-1, anti-PD-L1 or anti-CTLA-4 therapy, and 40% of the dose-escalation patients had been treated with checkpoint inhibitors. A male proportion of roughly 80% and a mean age of approximately 62 years, ranging from 23 to 79, were recorded for the dose-escalation cohort. Partial responses occurred in three dose-escalation patients, of whom one had hepatocellular carcinoma and two had cutaneous melanoma. General findings and caveats noted by the study authors: Antigen specificity was not determined for the clonally expanded peripheral T cells. In the 0.1-3.0 mg/kg groups, partial responders had among the lowest normalized peripheral clonal expansion, particularly in CD8+ T cells. At doses of 0.1 to 3.0 mg/kg, clonal expansion of both CD4+ and CD8+ blood T cells was observed from baseline to week 6. On average, CD8+ T cells showed more expanded clones than CD4+ T cells after ivuxolimab. Low levels of normalized T-cell clonal expansion were also seen in some nonresponding patients.

The CDR3 holds 16 amino acids from the cysteine to the phenylalanine. Only the CDR3 DNA stays, 48 bases, in frame from base 1. Germline trimming: 4 bases from V, 0 bases from J; junction bases outside gene matches: 3. CDR1 and CDR2, per the germline V gene, are SGHTA and FQGNSA. To sequence the TCRbeta CDR3 region, genomic DNA was isolated from the sorted cells. The immunoSEQ Assay was used for sequencing of TCRbeta CDR3 regions. As stored in TCRdb, this immuneACCESS dataset retains in-frame rearrangements with V and J assigned. A fraction of the clones does not appear; measured against another copy, unresolved V genes explain less than half of the discrepancy, and the remainder lacks a known reason. For this sample the table gives 40,000 to 60,000 clones, of which 88% were detected only once. The top ten clones comprise approximately 3.2% of the sample. Patients with autoimmune disease history or receiving systemic immunosuppression were excluded from the trial. Peripheral blood for TCR sequencing was collected from all dose cohorts at baseline, on cycle 4 day 1, and on cycle 7 day 1. The samples were drawn from a first-in-human, open-label, multicenter phase I dose-escalation trial of ivuxolimab. The trial enrolled adults with locally advanced or metastatic head and neck squamous cell, hepatocellular, melanoma or renal cell carcinoma. Before TCR sequencing, CD4+ T cells and CD8+ T cells from peripheral blood were sorted into separate populations.

About this clone itself: Its cognate antigen has yet to be identified. No much larger clone exists at a distance of one base, and base qualities are not known.

The sequence derives from an adult with an advanced solid tumor such as melanoma, head and neck, liver or kidney cancer. Recombination connected TRBV7-2 to TRBJ2-2, with 9 bases aligning to TRBD2. The sequenced sample was CD4+ or CD8+ T cells sorted from blood, obtained in a trial of the OX40 agonist ivuxolimab. The CDR3 loop reads CASSSRLAANTGELFF. Read as DNA, the sequence is TGTGCCAGCAGCTCCAGACTAGCGGCGAACACCGGGGAGCTGTTTTTT. The CDR3, completed at both ends by the reference TRBV7-2 and TRBJ2-2 genes, gives the full variable domain GAGVSQSPSNKVTEKGKDVELRCDPISGHTALYWYRQSLGQGLEFLIYFQGNSAPDKSGLPSDRFSAERTGGSVSTLTIQRTQQEDSAVYLCASSSRLAANTGELFFGEGSRLTVL.